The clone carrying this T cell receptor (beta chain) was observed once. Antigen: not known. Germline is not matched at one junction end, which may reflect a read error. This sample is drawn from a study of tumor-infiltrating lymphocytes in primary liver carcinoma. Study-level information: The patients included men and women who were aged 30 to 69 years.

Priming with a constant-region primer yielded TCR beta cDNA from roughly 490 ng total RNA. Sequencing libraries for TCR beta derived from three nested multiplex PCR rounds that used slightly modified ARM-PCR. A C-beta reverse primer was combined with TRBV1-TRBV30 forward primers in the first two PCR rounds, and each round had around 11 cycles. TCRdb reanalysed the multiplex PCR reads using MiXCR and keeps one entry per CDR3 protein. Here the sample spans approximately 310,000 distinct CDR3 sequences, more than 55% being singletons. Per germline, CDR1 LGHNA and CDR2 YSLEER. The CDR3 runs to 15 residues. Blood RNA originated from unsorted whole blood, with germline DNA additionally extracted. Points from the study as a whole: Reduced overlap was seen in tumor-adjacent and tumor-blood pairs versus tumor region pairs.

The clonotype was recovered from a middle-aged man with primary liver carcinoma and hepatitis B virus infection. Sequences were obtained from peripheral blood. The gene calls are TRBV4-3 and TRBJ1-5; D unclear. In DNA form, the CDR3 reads TGCGCCAGCAGCCGCGATGACGGGAGCAAACAGCTCCAGCATTTT. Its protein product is CASSRDDGSKQLQHF.